One sample yielded the 13 T cell receptor beta chains listed below, sequenced in a study of CD8 T cells in ankylosing spondylitis (dated by TCRdb to 2017 to 2019). Libraries came from 5' RACE. Sequencing was carried out with an Illumina HiSeq 2500. In-frame beta chains were kept once TCRdb had trimmed the public reads at Q25 with fastp and called clones with MiXCR. CDR3 protein duplicates are merged, each entry listing the most common genes and DNA. In this sample the table shows around 28,000 distinct CDR3 sequences, approximately 28% of which occur a single time. The ten largest make up 45% to 55% of the sample. The material sequenced was synovial fluid, either unsorted or a sorted T cell fraction (not recorded which). The receptors here all came from a male donor with ankylosing spondylitis.

The CDR3 protein is CASSQDGVTGIVTGNTEAFF. Here the CDR3 DNA reads TGTGCCAGCAGCCAAGATGGAGTGACAGGGATCGTTACAGGGAACACTGAAGCTTTCTTT. The chain couples TRBV3-1 to TRBJ1-1; 7 bases fit TRBD1. The CDR3 has 20 residues. After removal of 0 bases from V and 1 base from J, the junction contained 17 bases not matched to a gene. Germline CDR1 is LGHDT and CDR2 is YNNKEL (reference sequence).

This clonotype was recorded a few times. V and J are TRBV19 and TRBJ2-3; 12 bases agree with TRBD2. Germline CDR1 reads LNHDA; CDR2 reads SQIVND (reference sequence). The CDR3 is 20 residues long. V shed 0 bases, J shed 5 bases, and the junction held 15 bases outside the gene matches. The CDR3: CASSIDHAGPSGRAEDTQYF. The CDR3 DNA follows: TGTGCCAGTAGTATAGATCATGCTGGGCCTAGCGGGAGGGCCGAAGATACGCAGTATTTT.

The rearrangement joins TRBV12-3 or TRBV12-4 to TRBJ1-5, with 8 bases fitting TRBD1. This CDR3 spans 15 amino acids. Trimming removed 3 bases from V and 3 bases from J; junction bases left unmatched: 4. Written as DNA, the CDR3 is TGTGCCAGCAGTTTTACAGGGGGTTTCAATCAGCCCCAGCATTTT. This translates into CASSFTGGFNQPQHF.

The chain joins TRBV4-2 to TRBJ2-1; D call uncertain. The V end was cut by 1 base, the J end by 0 bases, with 4 bases between. Germline lookup yields CDR1 LGHNA and CDR2 YNFKEQ. The CDR3 totals 14 residues. The CDR3 DNA reads as TGTGCCAGCAGCCAAGGAGGCTCCTACAATGAGCAGTTCTTC. Amino acids: CASSQGGSYNEQFF.

This clonotype was counted between two and nine times. This chain connects TRBV5-1 to TRBJ2-7; no definite D call. The CDR3 consists of 15 residues. Trimming cost V 0 bases and J 0 bases, with 10 bases left between them. Germline V gene lookup returns CDR1 SGHRS and CDR2 YFSETQ. CDR3 DNA sequence: TGCGCCAGCAGCTTGGGAGACCTCCTCTCCTACGAGCAGTACTTC. Encoded protein: CASSLGDLLSYEQYF.

This clonotype was seen more than once but under ten times. The chain joins TRBV27 to TRBJ2-7; weak D call: TRBD2 (6 bases). V was clipped by 3 bases and J by 2 bases, with 8 bases between them. The CDR3 is 13 amino acids. Germline V CDR1 and CDR2: MNHEY, SMNVEV (reference sequence). The CDR3 DNA sequence: TGTGCCAGCAGTTTTGCGGGGCCCTACGAGCAGTACTTC. This sequence encodes CASSFAGPYEQYF.

This rearrangement joins TRBV11-3 to TRBJ2-7; 7 bases line up with TRBD1. Germline V CDR1 and CDR2: SGHNT, YENEEA. The CDR3 runs to 13 residues. Losses at the gene ends were 3 bases for V and 6 bases for J; bases not matched to a gene: 5. The CDR3 reads CASSLGNRGEQYV. CDR3 in DNA: TGTGCCAGCAGCTTGGGTAACAGGGGCGAGCAGTACGTC.

J is TRBJ2-7 and V is TRBV2; D uncertain. The ends were cut back, 7 bases at V and 3 bases at J, with 19 bases in the middle. The CDR3 is made up of 15 amino acids. Germline CDR1 and CDR2: SNHLY and FYNNEI. Here the CDR3 DNA reads TGTGCCAGCACCTTGAGTGCGAACCCAGGCTACGAGCAGTACGTC. This translates into CASTLSANPGYEQYV.

This clonotype was seen ten or more times. The chain carries TRBV12-3 or TRBV12-4 and TRBJ2-1; 12 nucleotides match TRBD2. The CDR3 length is 16 residues. Trimming removed 6 bases from V and 5 bases from J; junction bases left unmatched: 8. DNA of the CDR3: TGTGCCAGCAGCTATGGACTAGCGGGATCGGACAATGAGCAGTTCTTC. Protein product: CASSYGLAGSDNEQFF.

J is TRBJ2-3 and V is TRBV6-1; 7 bases match TRBD1. V shed 2 bases and J 0 bases; nucleotides not matched to a gene: 2. This CDR3 comprises 15 residues. CDR1 is MNHNS and CDR2 is SASEGT in the germline V gene. Written as DNA, the CDR3 is TGTGCCAGCAGTGAATGGGGACAGAGCACAGATACGCAGTATTTT. Protein sequence: CASSEWGQSTDTQYF.

The chain has TRBV15 and TRBJ2-2; 7 bases line up with TRBD2. This CDR3 is 17 amino acids long. With 0 bases clipped from V and 3 bases from J, the junction kept 7 bases outside the gene matches. Germline assignment: CDR1 LNHNV and CDR2 YYDKDF (reference sequence). CDR3 sequence (DNA): TGTGCCACCAGCAGAGAGAATCTAGCGGCAGACACCGGGGAGCTGTTTTTT. Amino acids: CATSRENLAADTGELFF.

This chain links TRBV11-2 with TRBJ2-7; 10 bases line up with TRBD1. The germline V gene encodes CDR1 SGHAT and CDR2 FQNNGV. There are 15 residues in the CDR3. V shed 6 bases, J shed 3 bases, and the junction held 8 bases outside the gene matches. CDR3 region: CASSTGTGAFYEQYV. DNA of the CDR3: TGTGCCAGCAGTACCGGGACAGGGGCCTTCTACGAGCAGTACGTC.

This clonotype was counted a few times. This chain links TRBV7-2 with TRBJ2-7; 9 nucleotides agree with TRBD1. The junction had 13 bases not matched to a gene; V was cut back by 0 bases and J by 1 base. The length of the CDR3 is 19 residues. Germline CDR1 and CDR2: SGHTA and FQGNSA. The CDR3 DNA sequence: TGTGCCAGCAGCTTAGCGCACAATTGGGGGACAGGGTATTCCTACGAGCAGTACGTC. It encodes CASSLAHNWGTGYSYEQYV.